This is a list of T cell receptor beta chains from one sample in a study of lung T cells in sarcoidosis with Löfgren's syndrome. TCRdb reanalysed the reads using MiXCR and keeps one entry per CDR3 protein. The sample yields fewer than 80,000 distinct CDR3 sequences, around 21% seen once. Sequenced input: CD4+ T cells from PBMCs. The origin of the receptors is a human donor with sarcoidosis (Löfgren's syndrome or another form), or a control subject (not recorded which). CDR3s leave out the opening cysteine and the closing phenylalanine or tryptophan. Size is stated for part of the rows, as once, few or many counts, or as a class when the clone is expanded.

>-|TRBV18
ASTQSSYKEQF
>few|TRBV9
ASSSQNTEAF
>-|TRBV5-5
ASSLDWGGTQY
>-|TRBV18
ASSRNKASALENEKLF
>-|TRBV28
ASSLVGQNLWGNQPQH
>few|TRBV10-3
AISETAGGPFGYT
>many|TRBV12-3/TRBV12-4
ASSLVRSMAGAF
>many|TRBV28
ASSQSLQQY
>many|TRBV2
ASRIRGAGYT
>many|TRBV4-1
ASSFSPTSGGAQETQY
>-|TRBV7-2
ASSLEGTSTGELF
>many|TRBV6-2/TRBV6-3
ASSPGGGNQPQH
>many|TRBV6-2/TRBV6-3
ASRAAAYNEQF
>-|TRBV28
ASRRVGIPLNTEAF
>many|TRBV28
ASSPRTGEETQY
>-|TRBV29-1
SVEGRREGGTDTQY
>-|TRBV5-1
ASSLLERGDNKQF
>many|TRBV7-9
ASSGTPANTEAF
>few|TRBV27
ASSLTWGHNYGYT
>many|TRBV20-1
SARVGFGLAGDYEQY
>many|TRBV7-9
ASSLVVVENTGELF
>many|TRBV18
ASSPGVEGTEAF
>few|TRBV12-3/TRBV12-4
ASSSRDRGENTEAF